One and the same sample provided the 15 T cell receptor beta chains below, sequenced in a study of Ad26.COV2.S vaccination and SARS-CoV-2 variants. Libraries were prepared by immunoSEQ multiplex PCR; TCRdb keeps only in-frame clonotypes and omits some of them. This sample has roughly 400,000 clones, with approximately 89% found just once. Treatment defined: 19 received Ad26.COV2.S at low or high dose, single or two shots; a few received placebo; per-sample allocation not given. Sampling happened 63 days after the first vaccine or placebo injection. Sequenced material: peripheral blood, taken in a trial of Ad26.COV2.S vaccine versus placebo. All receptors come from a person between 18 and 65 years old who received the Ad26.COV2.S COVID-19 vaccine or a placebo.

The V gene is TRBV24-1, the J gene TRBJ2-1, with TRBD2 matching over 7 bases. Germline CDR1 KGHDR, CDR2 SFDVKD. With 6 bases clipped from V and 8 bases from J, the junction kept 0 bases outside the gene matches. This CDR3 has 11 residues. In DNA form, the CDR3 reads TGTGCCACCAGTCGGGAGGATGAGCAGTTCTTC. This gives the protein CATSREDEQFF.

The genes are TRBV4-1 and TRBJ2-2, with D hard to call. The CDR3 has 12 residues. Germline V gene data show CDR1 as MGHRA and CDR2 as YSYEKL. V was cut by 6 bases and J by 7 bases, with 9 bases left in between. The CDR3 here is CASSWSGGELFF. The CDR3 nucleotides are TGCGCCAGCAGTTGGTCCGGCGGGGAGCTGTTTTTT.

The table lists this clone with a count of one. V is TRBV29-1 and J is TRBJ1-1; 12 bases fit TRBD1. This CDR3 region has 15 residues. Germline V gives CDR1 SQVTM, CDR2 ANQGSEA. J gave up 5 bases and V 1 base, and 5 bases lay outside the gene matches. The CDR3 loop is CSVEGGTGGRTEAFF. CDR3 DNA sequence: TGCAGCGTTGAAGGCGGGACAGGGGGCCGAACTGAAGCTTTCTTT.

This clone was seen a handful of times. V gene TRBV6-5 combines with J gene TRBJ2-7; weak D call: TRBD2 (6 bases). The germline CDR1 and CDR2 sequences are MNHEY and SVGAGI. V lost 11 bases to trimming and J lost 4 bases, with 12 bases between them. This CDR3 region has 11 residues. The chain's CDR3 is CAGGGVYEQYF. DNA of the CDR3: TGTGCCGGTGGAGGGGTGTACGAGCAGTACTTC.

The CDR3 sequence: CASSYRGGNTIYF. The DNA of the CDR3 is TGTGCCAGCAGTTACAGGGGAGGAAACACCATATATTTT. The J gene is TRBJ1-3, the V gene TRBV6-5; tentatively, D is TRBD1 (5 bases). Germline V gene data show CDR1 as MNHEY and CDR2 as SVGAGI. The CDR3 totals 13 residues. V lost 2 bases and J lost 4, with 6 bases in between.

The chain combines TRBV28 with TRBJ1-5; the match to TRBD1 covers 7 bases. The CDR3 totals 15 residues. The V and J ends lost 4 bases and 3 bases, in that order; junction bases with no gene match: 6. Looked up from germline, CDR1 is MDHEN and CDR2 is SYDVKM. CDR3 in amino acids: CASSSRQGPNQPQHF. The CDR3 nucleotides are TGTGCCAGCAGTTCAAGACAGGGCCCCAATCAGCCCCAGCATTTT.

The rearrangement links TRBV27 to TRBJ2-7; TRBD1 or TRBD2 may be the D gene (5 bases each). Germline CDR1 is MNHEY and CDR2 is SMNVEV (reference sequence). The CDR3 runs 11 residues. V was clipped by 6 bases and J by 7 bases, with 10 bases between them. For the CDR3, the DNA is TGTGCCAGCAGAAGGTGGGGGGAGCAGTACTTC. Protein: CASRRWGEQYF.

The J gene is TRBJ2-5, the V gene TRBV19; 8 nucleotides agree with TRBD1. In germline, CDR1 is LNHDA, CDR2 SQIVND (reference sequence). The CDR3 has 15 residues. After removal of 5 bases from V and 4 bases from J, the junction contained 9 bases not matched to a gene. The CDR3 spells CASSVGQGHRETQYF. CDR3 in DNA: TGTGCCAGTAGTGTAGGACAGGGACATCGAGAGACCCAGTACTTC. Full variable domain (remainder filled in from reference TRBV19 and TRBJ2-5): DGGITQSPKYLFRKEGQNVTLSCEQNLNHDAMYWYRQDPGQGLRLIYYSQIVNDFQKGDIAEGYSVSREKKESFPLTVTSAQKNPTAFYLCASSVGQGHRETQYFGPGTRLLVL.

CDR3 residues: CASSTWDSENIQYF. As DNA, the CDR3 is TGTGCCAGCAGCACCTGGGACTCCGAAAACATTCAGTACTTC. V usage is TRBV5-4 and J usage is TRBJ2-4; tentatively, D is TRBD2 (6 bases). Germline assignment: CDR1 SGHNT and CDR2 YYREEE (reference sequence). V was shortened by 4 bases and J by 5 bases, with 13 bases between the two germline ends. There are 14 residues in the CDR3.

The CDR3 protein is CASSYSGGTYEQYF. The CDR3 bases are TGTGCCAGCAGCTATAGCGGAGGCACCTACGAGCAGTACTTC. This chain joins TRBV11-2 and TRBJ2-7; TRBD2 is a possible D gene (6 bases). The ends were cut back, 4 bases at V and 2 bases at J, with 12 bases in the middle. The CDR3 totals 14 residues. Germline loops: CDR1 SGHAT, CDR2 FQNNGV.

This clone was found once. This sequence joins TRBV28 and TRBJ2-2; 7 nucleotides line up with TRBD2. The CDR3 sequence is 17 residues long. V trimming: 2 bases; J trimming: 2 bases; junction bases outside the gene matches: 8. Germline loops: CDR1 MDHEN, CDR2 SYDVKM. The CDR3 is CASSLRRPSGNTGELFF. CDR3 DNA: TGTGCCAGCAGTTTAAGGCGGCCTAGCGGAAACACCGGGGAGCTGTTTTTT.

V and J are TRBV5-1 and TRBJ2-7; 12 bases line up with TRBD2. Trimming at V came to 1 base and at J to 5 bases, leaving 4 bases not matched to a gene. This CDR3 comprises 15 residues. In germline, CDR1 is SGHRS, CDR2 YFSETQ. CDR3 region: CASSLRTSGNHEQYF. For the CDR3, the DNA is TGCGCCAGCAGCTTGCGGACTAGCGGGAATCACGAGCAGTACTTC.

V is TRBV15 and J is TRBJ1-5; the D gene is possibly TRBD1 (5 bases). V was clipped by 0 bases and J by 0 bases, with 12 bases between them. CDR3 size: 17 residues. The germline V gene encodes CDR1 LNHNV and CDR2 YYDKDF (reference sequence). The CDR3 protein is CATSREGELDSNQPQHF. DNA of the CDR3: TGTGCCACCAGCAGAGAGGGGGAGCTAGATAGCAATCAGCCCCAGCATTTT.

The rearrangement uses TRBV30 and TRBJ2-3; D remains unclear. The CDR3 is 15 amino acids. The V end lost 0 bases, the J end lost 2 bases, and 12 bases lay between the germline ends. Looked up from germline, CDR1 is GTSNPN and CDR2 is SVGIG (reference sequence). CDR3: CAWSVLRVDTDTQYF. CDR3 nucleotide sequence: TGTGCCTGGAGTGTACTTCGGGTGGACACAGATACGCAGTATTTT.

The rearrangement joins TRBV28 to TRBJ2-7, with TRBD2 as a possible D gene (5 bases). The V gene's germline CDR1 is MDHEN and CDR2 SYDVKM. The CDR3 runs to 13 residues. With 6 bases removed from V and 5 bases from J, the gap between germline ends came to 14 bases. As DNA, the CDR3 is TGTGCCAGCAGGACGGACTTCGGCCACGAGCAGTACTTC. It is translated as CASRTDFGHEQYF.